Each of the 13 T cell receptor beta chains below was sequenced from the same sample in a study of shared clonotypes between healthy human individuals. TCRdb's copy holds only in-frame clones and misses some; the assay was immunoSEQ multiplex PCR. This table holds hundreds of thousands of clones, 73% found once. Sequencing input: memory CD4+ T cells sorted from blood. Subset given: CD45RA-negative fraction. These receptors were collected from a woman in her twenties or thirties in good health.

Written as DNA, the CDR3 is TGTGCCAGCAGTTTAGTACAGGGGTCTCAGCCCCAGCATTTT. Translation: CASSLVQGSQPQHF. J is TRBJ1-5 and V is TRBV28; 7 nucleotides align to TRBD1. Trimming at V came to 2 bases and at J to 6 bases, leaving 4 bases not matched to a gene. This CDR3 region has 14 residues. Germline V gene lookup returns CDR1 MDHEN and CDR2 SYDVKM.

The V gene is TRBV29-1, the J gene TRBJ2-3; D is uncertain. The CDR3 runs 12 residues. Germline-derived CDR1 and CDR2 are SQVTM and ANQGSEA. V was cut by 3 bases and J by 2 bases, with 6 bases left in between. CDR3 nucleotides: TGCAGCGTTGATACAGCCACAGATACGCAGTATTTT. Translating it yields CSVDTATDTQYF.

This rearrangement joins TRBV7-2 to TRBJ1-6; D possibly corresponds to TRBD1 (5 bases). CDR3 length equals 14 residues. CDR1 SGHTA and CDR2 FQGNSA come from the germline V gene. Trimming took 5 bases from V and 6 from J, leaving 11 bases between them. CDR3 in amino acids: CASSKGLSNSPLHF. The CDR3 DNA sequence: TGTGCCAGCAGCAAGGGACTGTCTAATTCACCCCTCCACTTT.

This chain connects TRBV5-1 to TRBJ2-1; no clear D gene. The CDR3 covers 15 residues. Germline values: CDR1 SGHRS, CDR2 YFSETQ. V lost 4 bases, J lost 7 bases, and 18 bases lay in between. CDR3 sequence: CASSVLTGIGNEQFF. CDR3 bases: TGCGCCAGCAGCGTCCTAACTGGTATTGGGAATGAGCAGTTCTTC.

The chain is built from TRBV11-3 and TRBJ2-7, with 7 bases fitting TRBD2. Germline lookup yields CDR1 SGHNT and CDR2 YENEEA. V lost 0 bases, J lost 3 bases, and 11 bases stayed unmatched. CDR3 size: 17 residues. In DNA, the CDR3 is TGTGCCAGCAGCTTAGATTACCGGACTAGTTACATCTACGAGCAGTACTTC. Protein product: CASSLDYRTSYIYEQYF. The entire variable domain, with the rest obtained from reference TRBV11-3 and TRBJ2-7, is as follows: EAGVVQSPRYKIIEKKQPVAFWCNPISGHNTLYWYLQNLGQGPELLIRYENEEAVDDSQLPKDRFSAERLKGVDSTLKIQPAELGDSAVYLCASSLDYRTSYIYEQYFGPGTRLTVT.

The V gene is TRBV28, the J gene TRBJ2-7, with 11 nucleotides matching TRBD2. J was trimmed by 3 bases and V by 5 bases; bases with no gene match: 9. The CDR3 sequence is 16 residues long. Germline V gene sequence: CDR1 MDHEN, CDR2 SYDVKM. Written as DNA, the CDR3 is TGTGCCAGCAGTACCCCGACTAGCGGGATAGACTACGAGCAGTACTTC. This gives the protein CASSTPTSGIDYEQYF. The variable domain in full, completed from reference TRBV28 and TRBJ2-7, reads DVKVTQSSRYLVKRTGEKVFLECVQDMDHENMFWYRQDPGLGLRLIYFSYDVKMKEKGDIPEGYSVSREKKERFSLILESASTNQTSMYLCASSTPTSGIDYEQYFGPGTRLTVT.

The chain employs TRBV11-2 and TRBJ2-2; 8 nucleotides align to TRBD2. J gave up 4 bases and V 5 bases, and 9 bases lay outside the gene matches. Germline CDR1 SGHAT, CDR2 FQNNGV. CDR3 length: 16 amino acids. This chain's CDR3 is CASSPSGRAGTGELFF. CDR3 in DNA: TGTGCCAGCAGCCCCTCCGGGAGGGCCGGCACCGGGGAGCTGTTTTTT.

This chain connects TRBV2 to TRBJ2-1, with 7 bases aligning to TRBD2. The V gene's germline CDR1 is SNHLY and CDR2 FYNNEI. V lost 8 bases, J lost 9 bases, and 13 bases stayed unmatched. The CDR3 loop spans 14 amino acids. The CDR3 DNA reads TGTGCCAGCGCCCCCCGTGGGAGGGTAGGTGAGCAGTTCTTC. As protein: CASAPRGRVGEQFF.

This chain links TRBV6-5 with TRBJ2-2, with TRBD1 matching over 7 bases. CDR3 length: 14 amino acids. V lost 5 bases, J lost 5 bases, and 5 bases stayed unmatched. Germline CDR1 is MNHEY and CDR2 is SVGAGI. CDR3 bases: TGTGCCAGCAGTAGACCACAGGGGACCGGGGAGCTGTTTTTT. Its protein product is CASSRPQGTGELFF.

The CDR3 coding sequence is TGCAGCGCCACGCTGAACACAGGGGAAGATACGCAGTATTTT. Translated: CSATLNTGEDTQYF. V usage is TRBV29-1 and J usage is TRBJ2-3; 7 positions match TRBD1. V was pared by 7 bases and J by 5 bases, with 12 bases of the junction left unmatched. This CDR3 spans 14 amino acids. CDR1 and CDR2 (germline): SQVTM, ANQGSEA.

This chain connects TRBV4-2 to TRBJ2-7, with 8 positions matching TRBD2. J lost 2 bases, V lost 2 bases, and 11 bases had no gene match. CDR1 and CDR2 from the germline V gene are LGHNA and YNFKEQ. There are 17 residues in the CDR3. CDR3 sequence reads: CASSQTRAGGAPYEQYF. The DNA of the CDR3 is TGTGCCAGCAGCCAAACCCGCGCCGGGGGGGCCCCCTACGAGCAGTACTTC.

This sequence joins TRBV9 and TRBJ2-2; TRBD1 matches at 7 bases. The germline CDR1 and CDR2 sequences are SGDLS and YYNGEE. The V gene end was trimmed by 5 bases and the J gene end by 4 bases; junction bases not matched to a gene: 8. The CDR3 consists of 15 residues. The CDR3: CASRQGTVATGELFF. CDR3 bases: TGTGCCAGCAGGCAAGGGACAGTGGCCACCGGGGAGCTGTTTTTT.

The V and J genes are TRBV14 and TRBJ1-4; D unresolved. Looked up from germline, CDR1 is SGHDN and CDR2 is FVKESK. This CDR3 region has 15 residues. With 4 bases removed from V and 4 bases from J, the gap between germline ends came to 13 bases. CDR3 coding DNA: TGTGCCAGCAGCCGGAGTCCCTGGGGTAATGAAAAACTGTTTTTT. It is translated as CASSRSPWGNEKLFF.